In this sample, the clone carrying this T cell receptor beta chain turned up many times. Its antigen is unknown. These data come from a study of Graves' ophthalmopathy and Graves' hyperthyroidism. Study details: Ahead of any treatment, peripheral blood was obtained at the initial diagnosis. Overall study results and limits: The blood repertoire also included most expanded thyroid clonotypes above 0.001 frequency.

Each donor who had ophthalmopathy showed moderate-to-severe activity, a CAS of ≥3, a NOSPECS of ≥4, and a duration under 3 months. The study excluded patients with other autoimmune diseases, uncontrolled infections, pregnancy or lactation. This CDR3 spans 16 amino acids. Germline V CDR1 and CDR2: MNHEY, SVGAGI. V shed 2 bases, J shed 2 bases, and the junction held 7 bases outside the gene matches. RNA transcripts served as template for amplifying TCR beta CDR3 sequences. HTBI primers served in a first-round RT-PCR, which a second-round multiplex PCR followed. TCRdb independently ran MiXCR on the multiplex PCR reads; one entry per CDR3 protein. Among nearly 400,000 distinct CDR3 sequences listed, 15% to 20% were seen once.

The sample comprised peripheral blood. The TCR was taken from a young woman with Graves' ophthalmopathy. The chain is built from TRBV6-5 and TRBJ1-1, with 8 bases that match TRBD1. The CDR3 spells CASSYEDRGVNTEAFF. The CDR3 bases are TGTGCCAGCAGTTACGAAGACAGGGGCGTCAACACTGAAGCTTTCTTT.